A selection of T cell receptor beta chains follows, all from one sample in a study of T cell repertoires in cytomegalovirus infection. In TCRdb, the reads were re-called with MiXCR into one record per CDR3 protein. Of 60,000 to 80,000 distinct CDR3 sequences listed, 20% to 25% are singletons. These TCRs are of unknown antigen specificity. The sequenced sample was CD8+ T cells from cultured PBMCs, obtained from culture after CMV antigen stimulation. Source of these receptors: a human donor in good health (CMV status not recorded). Some clones in this sample may be carry-over from other donors' samples. Each CDR3 is given with its conserved first and last residue. D genes are given only for firm matches. Expanded clones are given a class, and other clones once, few, many or no size at all.

d_call clone_size j_call cdr3_length v_call cdr3_nt cdr3_aa
NA NA TRBJ1-1 14 TRBV6-5 TGTGCCCGCAGGGTTGGAGGGTTGAACACTGAAGCTTTCTTT CARRVGGLNTEAFF
NA many TRBJ2-7 11 TRBV27 TGTGCCAGCAGTTCTGACTACGAGCAGTACTTC CASSSDYEQYF
NA NA TRBJ1-5 14 TRBV5-4 TGTGCCAGCAGCTTGTGGAGCGCTAATCAGCCCCAGCATTTT CASSLWSANQPQHF
TRBD2 NA TRBJ2-3 15 TRBV7-2 TGTGCCAGCAGCTCCGTAGCGGGGGGGACAGATACGCAGTATTTT CASSSVAGGTDTQYF
NA NA TRBJ1-5 13 TRBV7-9 TGTGCCAGCAGCGAAGGGGGGGATCAGCCCCAGCATTTT CASSEGGDQPQHF
TRBD2 few TRBJ2-7 15 TRBV27 TGTGCCAGCAGTACCATTAGCGGGGGGGCCGACGAGCAGTACTTC CASSTISGGADEQYF
TRBD1 NA TRBJ2-3 14 TRBV7-6 TGTGCCAGCAGCTTGACAGGGAAGGAAGATACGCAGTATTTT CASSLTGKEDTQYF
NA few TRBJ2-7 14 TRBV27 TGTGCCAGCAGTTCCGCATCGGCCGCCTACGAGCAGTACTTC CASSSASAAYEQYF
NA NA TRBJ2-3 13 TRBV15 TGTGCCACCAGCAGAGCGGACGTCCCCGGTTTAAATTTT CATSRADVPGLNF
TRBD2 NA TRBJ2-7 16 TRBV4-2 TGTGCCAGCAGCCAAGACCCTAGCGGGGGGTACTACGAGCAGTACTTC CASSQDPSGGYYEQYF
TRBD1 few TRBJ1-2 16 TRBV4-1 TGCGCCAGCAGCCCGGACGGGACAGGGGTTTCCTATGGCTACACCTTC CASSPDGTGVSYGYTF
NA NA TRBJ1-1 15 TRBV7-8 TGTGCCAGCAGCTCCCTCATGCTGGGGAACACTGAAGCTTTCTTT CASSSLMLGNTEAFF
TRBD1 NA TRBJ1-5 15 TRBV7-2 TGTGCCAGCAGCTCCGGGACAGGGTCCAATCAGCCCCAGCATTTT CASSSGTGSNQPQHF
NA NA TRBJ2-5 15 TRBV12-3/TRBV12-4 TGTGCCAGCAGTTTAGTCGCAGGGGGGCAAGAGACCCAGTACTTC CASSLVAGGQETQYF
NA few TRBJ2-5 13 TRBV12-3/TRBV12-4 TGTGCCAGCAGTTTCTTCAACCAAGAGACCCAGTACTTC CASSFFNQETQYF
NA NA TRBJ2-5 14 TRBV7-2 TGTGCCAGCAGCCCCTCCGCCTGGCAAGAGACCCAGTACTTC CASSPSAWQETQYF
NA few TRBJ2-1 16 TRBV7-2 TGTGCCAGCAGCTTAGGGGCAGGGTTTAGCTACAATGAGCAGTTCTTC CASSLGAGFSYNEQFF
NA few TRBJ2-7 12 TRBV12-3/TRBV12-4 TGTGCAACCAGTTTTGGGATTTACGAGCAGTACTTC CATSFGIYEQYF
NA NA TRBJ1-2 14 TRBV10-3 TGTGCCATCAGTGGGACAGATCTTAACTATGGCTACACCTTC CAISGTDLNYGYTF
NA few TRBJ1-5 14 TRBV27 TGTGCCAGCAAGAGGGGTGGGAGCAATCAGCCCCAGCATTTT CASKRGGSNQPQHF
NA NA TRBJ1-1 13 TRBV11-1 TGTGCCAGCAGCTTACCGGGGAGGCATGAAGCTTTCTTT CASSLPGRHEAFF
TRBD1 NA TRBJ2-5 15 TRBV6-2/TRBV6-3 TGTGCCAGCAGTTACCCGCGGGACAGGGAAGAGACCCAGTACTTC CASSYPRDREETQYF
NA many TRBJ1-1 12 TRBV12-3/TRBV12-4 TGTGCCAGCAGGAGGGGAGGAACTGAAGCTTTCTTT CASRRGGTEAFF
NA few TRBJ2-1 14 TRBV5-1 TGCGCCAGCAGCAACGGGAAAATGTACAATGAGCAGTTCTTC CASSNGKMYNEQFF
TRBD1 NA TRBJ2-2 15 TRBV6-2/TRBV6-3 TGTGCCAGCACCGGGACAGAAAAGAACACCGGGGAGCTGTTTTTT CASTGTEKNTGELFF
NA NA TRBJ1-1 16 TRBV7-8 TGTGCCAGCAGCTTAGATGGGGCTGTAACTAACACTGAAGCTTTCTTT CASSLDGAVTNTEAFF
NA NA TRBJ2-1 15 TRBV7-9 TGTGCCAGCAGCTTACCGACGGTAGAATACAATGAGCAGTTCTTC CASSLPTVEYNEQFF
NA few TRBJ2-1 15 TRBV7-2 TGTGCCAGCAGCTCTACAGGGGGGGAATACAATGAGCAGTTCTTC CASSSTGGEYNEQFF
NA NA TRBJ2-2 12 TRBV24-1 TGTGCCACCAGTGATCTCCCCGGGGAGCTGTTTTTT CATSDLPGELFF
NA few TRBJ2-2 16 TRBV12-3/TRBV12-4 TGTGCCAGCCTTGATACAGCAAGGACGAACACCGGGGAGCTGTTTTTT CASLDTARTNTGELFF
NA NA TRBJ2-7 11 TRBV12-3/TRBV12-4 TGTGCCAGCAGTCACACCTACGAGCAGTACTTC CASSHTYEQYF
NA few TRBJ1-1 16 TRBV7-2 TGTGCCAGCAGCTTAAACCAGGCAGGGTCGAGGTTTGAAGCTTTCTTT CASSLNQAGSRFEAFF
NA NA TRBJ1-1 16 TRBV7-9 TGTGCCAGCAGACCGACCGGGACACTAATCAACACTGAAGCTTTCTTT CASRPTGTLINTEAFF
NA many TRBJ1-1 13 TRBV5-6 TGTGCCAGCAGCTTGGCTGGGAACACTGAAGCTTTCTTT CASSLAGNTEAFF
NA few TRBJ1-6 12 TRBV7-6 TGTGCCAGCAGAGGGGGTAATTCACCCCTCCACTTT CASRGGNSPLHF
NA NA TRBJ1-4 13 TRBV7-7 TGTGCTAGCAGCTTAATAGCGGATGAAAAACTGTTTTTT CASSLIADEKLFF
TRBD2 few TRBJ2-3 17 TRBV7-2 TGTGCCAGCAGTCAAGGGCGGGGGGCCCCTAGCACAGATACGCAGTATTTT CASSQGRGAPSTDTQYF
NA NA TRBJ1-5 14 TRBV7-9 TGTGCCAGCAGCTTAGGGGGTGTGGATCAGCCCCAGCATTTT CASSLGGVDQPQHF
NA NA TRBJ1-5 15 TRBV6-5 TGTGCCAGCAGTCCTCGGTCGGCCCTCAATCAGCCCCAGCATTTT CASSPRSALNQPQHF
NA NA TRBJ1-1 14 TRBV5-1 TGCGCCAGCAGCTTGGGCCCCGGGAACACTGAAGCTTTCTTT CASSLGPGNTEAFF
TRBD2 NA TRBJ2-7 15 TRBV27 TGTGCCAGCAGTTTCCTGGGGCGGGGGGGGTACGAGCAGTACTTC CASSFLGRGGYEQYF
NA NA TRBJ1-2 11 TRBV4-1 TGCGCCAGCAGCCAGGAGGGAGGCTACACCTTC CASSQEGGYTF
NA many TRBJ1-5 15 TRBV7-8 TGTGCCAGCAGCCAGACAGGTGAGGAAAGTCAGCCCCAGCATTTT CASSQTGEESQPQHF
NA NA TRBJ1-1 15 TRBV7-2 TGTGCCAGCAGCTCCCCGTGGACGGCGAACACTGAAGCTTTCTTT CASSSPWTANTEAFF
TRBD1 NA TRBJ2-2 15 TRBV27 TGTGCCAGTAACCCCGGGACAGAGAACACCGGGGAGCTGTTTTTT CASNPGTENTGELFF
TRBD1 many TRBJ1-2 15 TRBV7-8 TGTGCCAGCAGCTCGTACGGGACAGGGGGCAGAAACTACACCTTC CASSSYGTGGRNYTF
TRBD1 few TRBJ2-2 16 TRBV9 TGTGCCAGCAGCGTAGTAGACAGGGGGCTGACCGGGGAGCTGTTTTTT CASSVVDRGLTGELFF
TRBD2 few TRBJ2-1 14 TRBV11-3 TGTGCCAGCAGCTTTAGCGGGGGGTTAAATGAGCAGTTCTTC CASSFSGGLNEQFF
TRBD2 few TRBJ2-7 15 TRBV12-3/TRBV12-4 TGTGCCAGCAGTTTAGGTAGCGGGGACTCCTACGAGCAGTACTTC CASSLGSGDSYEQYF
NA NA TRBJ2-7 12 TRBV7-6 TGTGCCAGCAGCTTAGGCCTCAACGAGCAGTACTTC CASSLGLNEQYF
NA NA TRBJ1-5 21 TRBV28 TGTGCCAGCAGTTTATCCACTGAGGGGTTGACAGTGCGGGGCGGCAATCAGCCCCAGCATTTT CASSLSTEGLTVRGGNQPQHF
NA NA TRBJ2-7 12 TRBV6-1 TGTGCCAGCAAACAGGGTACCCACGAGCAGTACTTC CASKQGTHEQYF
NA NA TRBJ2-5 15 TRBV4-2 TGTGCCAGCAGCCAAGATTTCGGCCCGCAAGAGACCCAGTACTTC CASSQDFGPQETQYF
TRBD1 few TRBJ2-1 16 TRBV2 TGTGCCAGCAGGCCATCCGGGACAGCGTTCCACAATGAGCAGTTCTTC CASRPSGTAFHNEQFF
NA many TRBJ2-1 17 TRBV28 TGTGCCAGCAGGACCCAATACAGGGCCAGCTCCTACAATGAGCAGTTCTTC CASRTQYRASSYNEQFF